This TCR beta chain was retrieved from a study of blood T cell repertoires in COVID-19. CDR1 and CDR2 (germline): SGHRS, YFSETQ. The CDR3 spans 17 residues. V was clipped by 3 bases and J by 0 bases, with 18 bases between them. This table comes from immunoSEQ multiplex PCR, and its TCRdb copy is limited to in-frame clones, with some not included. Among 250,000 to 350,000 clones listed, 65% to 85% were seen once. V usage is TRBV5-1 and J usage is TRBJ2-5; D is perhaps TRBD2 (5 bases). Sequenced input: peripheral blood. This TCR was sampled from a human donor with COVID-19, enrolled during active disease. The donor label of this sample is uncertain. CDR3 sequence: CASSWGTGTGYQETQYF. Here the CDR3 DNA reads TGCGCCAGCAGCTGGGGAACGGGTACGGGGTACCAAGAGACCCAGTACTTC.